This is a list of T cell receptor beta chains from one sample in a study of metastatic and nonmetastatic thyroid tumors. TCRdb ran MiXCR on the PCR reads. Seen here are fewer than 7,000 clones, roughly 19% observed once, and the top ten hold 6.2%. Source material: adjacent normal tissue. These TCRs come from a female donor with papillary thyroid cancer or a benign thyroid nodule (not recorded which). Some clones in this sample may be carry-over from other donors' samples. CDR3s include the opening cysteine and the closing phenylalanine or tryptophan. Fields, in order: CDR3 protein, CDR3 DNA, CDR3 length, clone size, D gene, J gene, V gene. A D gene is named only where the DNA matches it firmly. Clone size is shown for a subset of rows, as once, few, many or a class of expanded clone.

cdr3_aa: CASSMMVSSYNEQFF; cdr3_nt: TGTGCCAGTAGTATGATGGTTTCATCCTACAATGAGCAGTTCTTC; cdr3_length: 15; clone_size: .; d_call: .; j_call: TRBJ2-1; v_call: TRBV19
cdr3_aa: CASSEWAGNTDTQYF; cdr3_nt: TGTGCCAGCAGTGAATGGGCGGGGAACACAGATACGCAGTATTTT; cdr3_length: 15; clone_size: medium-sized; d_call: .; j_call: TRBJ2-3; v_call: TRBV27
cdr3_aa: CASSESDRGPDQPQHF; cdr3_nt: TGCGCCAGCAGTGAGTCGGACAGGGGGCCAGATCAGCCCCAGCATTTT; cdr3_length: 16; clone_size: few; d_call: TRBD1; j_call: TRBJ1-5; v_call: TRBV10-2
cdr3_aa: CASSQEMGGTNSPLHF; cdr3_nt: TGTGCCAGCAGCCAAGAAATGGGGGGTACGAATTCACCCCTCCACTTT; cdr3_length: 16; clone_size: many; d_call: .; j_call: TRBJ1-6; v_call: TRBV3-1
cdr3_aa: CASSPNRGGTGELFF; cdr3_nt: TGTGCCAGCAGTCCGAACAGGGGAGGAACCGGGGAGCTGTTTTTT; cdr3_length: 15; clone_size: few; d_call: .; j_call: TRBJ2-2; v_call: TRBV12-3/TRBV12-4
cdr3_aa: CASSYSMDSDYEQYF; cdr3_nt: TGTGCCAGCAGTTACTCGATGGACAGTGACTACGAGCAGTACTTC; cdr3_length: 15; clone_size: few; d_call: .; j_call: TRBJ2-7; v_call: TRBV6-6
cdr3_aa: CASIVYEGEWEETQYF; cdr3_nt: TGTGCCAGCATCGTATACGAGGGAGAATGGGAGGAGACCCAGTACTTC; cdr3_length: 16; clone_size: .; d_call: .; j_call: TRBJ2-5; v_call: TRBV9
cdr3_aa: CASSSHRGDNQPQHF; cdr3_nt: TGTGCCAGTAGTAGCCACAGGGGGGACAATCAGCCCCAGCATTTT; cdr3_length: 15; clone_size: medium-sized; d_call: TRBD1; j_call: TRBJ1-5; v_call: TRBV19
cdr3_aa: CASSLRSGGTDTQYF; cdr3_nt: TGTGCCAGCAGTTTACGGAGCGGGGGCACAGATACGCAGTATTTT; cdr3_length: 15; clone_size: medium-sized; d_call: TRBD2; j_call: TRBJ2-3; v_call: TRBV28
cdr3_aa: CASSIRGGGDSPLYF; cdr3_nt: TGTGCCAGCAGTATTCGTGGGGGGGGAGATTCACCCCTCTACTTT; cdr3_length: 15; clone_size: .; d_call: .; j_call: TRBJ1-6; v_call: TRBV28
cdr3_aa: CASSLGSTGGYGTGELFF; cdr3_nt: TGCGCCAGCAGCTTGGGGTCGACAGGGGGATATGGCACCGGGGAGCTGTTTTTT; cdr3_length: 18; clone_size: medium-sized; d_call: TRBD1; j_call: TRBJ2-2; v_call: TRBV5-1
cdr3_aa: CASSSIRGRNQPQHF; cdr3_nt: TGTGCCAGCAGTTCGATACGGGGTCGCAATCAGCCCCAGCATTTT; cdr3_length: 15; clone_size: medium-sized; d_call: .; j_call: TRBJ1-5; v_call: TRBV27
cdr3_aa: CAWRVKGEAYEQYF; cdr3_nt: TGTGCCTGGAGAGTGAAAGGGGAGGCATACGAGCAGTACTTC; cdr3_length: 14; clone_size: .; d_call: .; j_call: TRBJ2-7; v_call: TRBV30
cdr3_aa: CASSSGLAGVSSYEQYF; cdr3_nt: TGTGCCAGCAGCTCGGGACTAGCGGGGGTTAGCTCCTACGAGCAGTACTTC; cdr3_length: 17; clone_size: medium-sized; d_call: TRBD2; j_call: TRBJ2-7; v_call: TRBV5-6
cdr3_aa: CASSARTGSYNSPLHF; cdr3_nt: TGTGCCAGCAGTGCTAGAACAGGGAGTTATAATTCACCCCTCCACTTT; cdr3_length: 16; clone_size: .; d_call: .; j_call: TRBJ1-6; v_call: TRBV28
cdr3_aa: CASSRGQGAEGNTIYF; cdr3_nt: TGTGCCAGCAGCCGGGGACAGGGAGCGGAGGGAAACACCATATATTTT; cdr3_length: 16; clone_size: .; d_call: TRBD1; j_call: TRBJ1-3; v_call: TRBV5-4
cdr3_aa: CASSSAGVGNTIYF; cdr3_nt: TGTGCCAGCAGTTCCGCAGGGGTAGGAAACACCATATATTTT; cdr3_length: 14; clone_size: .; d_call: .; j_call: TRBJ1-3; v_call: TRBV6-1
cdr3_aa: CASSESGRGWKTQYF; cdr3_nt: TGCGCCAGCAGTGAGTCCGGAAGGGGCTGGAAGACCCAGTACTTC; cdr3_length: 15; clone_size: many; d_call: .; j_call: TRBJ2-5; v_call: TRBV10-2
cdr3_aa: CSVFTAGAEKLFF; cdr3_nt: TGCAGCGTTTTCACCGCCGGGGCCGAAAAACTTTTTTTT; cdr3_length: 13; clone_size: .; d_call: .; j_call: TRBJ1-4; v_call: TRBV29-1
cdr3_aa: CASSLYSGSGLEQFF; cdr3_nt: TGTGCCAGCAGTTTATATAGCGGGAGTGGTCTTGAGCAGTTCTTC; cdr3_length: 15; clone_size: medium-sized; d_call: TRBD2; j_call: TRBJ2-1; v_call: TRBV27
cdr3_aa: CASSSDRPPRF; cdr3_nt: TGTGCCAGCAGTTCAGATAGACCGCCGAGATTC; cdr3_length: 11; clone_size: few; d_call: .; j_call: TRBJ1-4; v_call: TRBV28
cdr3_aa: CASSERGRSYEQYF; cdr3_nt: TGTGCCAGCAGTGAGAGAGGACGCTCCTACGAGCAGTACTTC; cdr3_length: 14; clone_size: few; d_call: .; j_call: TRBJ2-7; v_call: TRBV6-1
cdr3_aa: CASSLLRGGCEQFF; cdr3_nt: TGCGCCAGCAGCTTATTGCGGGGGGGCTGTGAGCAGTTCTTC; cdr3_length: 14; clone_size: .; d_call: TRBD2; j_call: TRBJ2-1; v_call: TRBV5-1
cdr3_aa: CASSFLGANTEAFF; cdr3_nt: TGTGCCAGCAGTTTCTTAGGGGCGAACACTGAAGCTTTCTTT; cdr3_length: 14; clone_size: large; d_call: .; j_call: TRBJ1-1; v_call: TRBV6-2/TRBV6-3
cdr3_aa: CASSRDPDRGNNEQFF; cdr3_nt: TGTGCCAGCAGCCGGGACCCGGACAGGGGAAACAATGAGCAGTTCTTC; cdr3_length: 16; clone_size: .; d_call: TRBD1; j_call: TRBJ2-1; v_call: TRBV4-2
cdr3_aa: CAWSEGAHRGSVNTGELFF; cdr3_nt: TGTGCCTGGAGTGAAGGGGCCCACAGGGGGTCCGTGAACACCGGGGAGCTGTTTTTT; cdr3_length: 19; clone_size: medium-sized; d_call: TRBD1; j_call: TRBJ2-2; v_call: TRBV30
cdr3_aa: CASSLLESSETQYF; cdr3_nt: TGTGCCAGCAGCTTGCTGGAATCGTCTGAGACCCAGTACTTC; cdr3_length: 14; clone_size: .; d_call: .; j_call: TRBJ2-5; v_call: TRBV7-2
cdr3_aa: CSAVGGSIRTDTQYF; cdr3_nt: TGCAGTGCTGTTGGGGGCTCGATAAGGACAGATACGCAGTATTTT; cdr3_length: 15; clone_size: .; d_call: .; j_call: TRBJ2-3; v_call: TRBV20-1
cdr3_aa: CASRTAGTVTEAFF; cdr3_nt: TGTGCCAGCAGGACCGCCGGGACAGTGACCGAAGCTTTCTTT; cdr3_length: 14; clone_size: .; d_call: TRBD1; j_call: TRBJ1-1; v_call: TRBV7-3
cdr3_aa: CASSLWASDEQFF; cdr3_nt: TGTGCCAGCAGTTTATGGGCTTCCGATGAGCAGTTCTTC; cdr3_length: 13; clone_size: few; d_call: .; j_call: TRBJ2-1; v_call: TRBV28
cdr3_aa: CASSKGEIKYF; cdr3_nt: TGTGCCAGTAGCAAAGGGGAAATTAAGTACTTC; cdr3_length: 11; clone_size: .; d_call: .; j_call: TRBJ2-4; v_call: TRBV19
cdr3_aa: CASSLMALYNEQFF; cdr3_nt: TGTGCCAGCTCGTTGATGGCCCTTTACAATGAGCAGTTCTTC; cdr3_length: 14; clone_size: few; d_call: .; j_call: TRBJ2-1; v_call: TRBV19
cdr3_aa: CAKGDRGDSPLHF; cdr3_nt: TGTGCCAAGGGGGACAGGGGAGACTCACCCCTCCACTTT; cdr3_length: 13; clone_size: medium-sized; d_call: TRBD1; j_call: TRBJ1-6; v_call: TRBV2
cdr3_aa: CSASCGLAGNEQYF; cdr3_nt: TGCAGTGCTTCCTGCGGACTAGCGGGTAACGAGCAGTACTTC; cdr3_length: 14; clone_size: .; d_call: TRBD2; j_call: TRBJ2-7; v_call: TRBV20-1
cdr3_aa: CSAPSGSWMGEQYF; cdr3_nt: TGCAGTGCCCCGAGCGGGAGCTGGATGGGGGAGCAGTACTTC; cdr3_length: 14; clone_size: medium-sized; d_call: TRBD2; j_call: TRBJ2-7; v_call: TRBV20-1
cdr3_aa: CASSQGRRDRQREKLSF; cdr3_nt: TGCGCCAGCAGCCAAGGTAGGAGGGACAGACAACGGGAGAAACTGTCTTTT; cdr3_length: 17; clone_size: many; d_call: TRBD1; j_call: TRBJ1-4; v_call: TRBV4-1